The rows below give T cell receptor beta chains drawn from one sample of a study of T cell repertoires in cytomegalovirus infection. In TCRdb, the reads were re-called with MiXCR into one record per CDR3 protein. The sample consists of about 400,000 distinct CDR3 sequences, roughly 18% of them appearing once. Source material: PBMCs. Every receptor here comes from a human donor in good health (CMV status not recorded). Some clones in this sample may be carry-over from other donors' samples. CDR3s include the opening cysteine and the closing phenylalanine or tryptophan. Each record gives: V gene, J gene, CDR3 protein.

TRBV7-8,TRBJ2-7,CASSLSVGSSYEQYF
TRBV20-1,TRBJ2-2,CSATRGPTTGELFF
TRBV20-1,TRBJ1-4,CSASPRGALGEKLFF
TRBV7-2,TRBJ2-1,CASTVSGSVSYNEQFF
TRBV7-2,TRBJ2-7,CASSSHYEQYF
TRBV10-2,TRBJ2-2,CASSESRRTPRNTGELFF
TRBV6-1,TRBJ2-1,CATREGAYNEQFF
TRBV30,TRBJ1-3,CAIRGLRGNTIYF
TRBV27,TRBJ1-5,CASGPEGGYSNQPQHF
TRBV2,TRBJ2-3,CASSEGADTQYF
TRBV7-8,TRBJ1-5,CASSPFRVGGRNQPQHF
TRBV5-6,TRBJ2-3,CASSFGFGADTQYF
TRBV7-8,TRBJ1-5,CASSGPKGVSGNQPQHF
TRBV4-1,TRBJ2-3,CASSQVGTSGSADTQYF
TRBV4-1,TRBJ1-1,CASSHPRQGSGTEAFF
TRBV7-2,TRBJ1-4,CASSLRTRGKLFF
TRBV7-2,TRBJ1-1,CASSSRGQTPRGEAFF
TRBV19,TRBJ1-1,CASRTSTEAFF
TRBV20-1,TRBJ2-1,CSACTGTSGYNEQFF
TRBV20-1,TRBJ1-1,CSASPPLNTEAFF
TRBV7-6,TRBJ1-3,CASSPRQGNTIYF
TRBV6-2/TRBV6-3,TRBJ2-1,CASSYSSGARNYNEQFF
TRBV12-3/TRBV12-4,TRBJ2-3,CASSLGLGTSGSPTDTQYF
TRBV28,TRBJ2-3,CASSFFLRGGTDTQYF
TRBV12-3/TRBV12-4,TRBJ1-5,CASSLSVGGQNQPQHF
TRBV4-1,TRBJ2-3,CASSLRLATSTDTQYF
TRBV5-4,TRBJ2-3,CASSSYLGGPITDTQYF
TRBV6-6,TRBJ2-5,CASSYSGFGETQYF
TRBV12-3/TRBV12-4,TRBJ2-2,CASSPTRSGLAIQQAAPGLFF
TRBV7-2,TRBJ1-1,CASSSTGYANTEAFF
TRBV7-2,TRBJ2-7,CASSLGLAIYEQYF
TRBV12-3/TRBV12-4,TRBJ1-2,CASSDNPFYGYTF
TRBV7-2,TRBJ2-7,CASSRPAGFDEQYF
TRBV20-1,TRBJ1-1,CSVRRTDKAFF
TRBV14,TRBJ1-3,CASSHFRNTIYF
TRBV12-3/TRBV12-4,TRBJ2-7,CASSSNRDRRLFSEQYF
TRBV5-4,TRBJ2-3,CASSGGGEDTQYF
TRBV6-1,TRBJ2-3,CASSEGSYTDTQYF
TRBV10-3,TRBJ1-4,CAIRDTTNEKLFF
TRBV11-2,TRBJ1-1,CASSSFTGGLAEAFF
TRBV12-3/TRBV12-4,TRBJ1-2,CASSLAGRYGYTF
TRBV11-2,TRBJ2-5,CASSLDWPWQETQYF